This is a list of T cell receptor beta chains from one sample in a study of spatial heterogeneity in lung cancer. TCRdb reanalysed the 5' RACE reads using MiXCR and keeps one entry per CDR3 protein. This table holds some 34,000 distinct CDR3 sequences, approximately 7.2% found once. Sequencing used PBMCs, obtained at surgery. Source of these receptors: a female donor with early-stage non-small cell lung cancer. Each CDR3 is given with its conserved first and last residue. The order of the fields is J gene, V gene, CDR3 protein.

TRBJ2-5 TRBV27 CASSSMGGLRETQYF
TRBJ2-2 TRBV10-3 CAIRKTGELFF
TRBJ1-3 TRBV9 CASSVGTTGNTIYF
TRBJ1-2 TRBV3-1 CASSQAGFGSF
TRBJ2-3 TRBV7-3 CASSSTGTGVDTQYF
TRBJ1-1 TRBV7-9 CASSPGQGVVAFF
TRBJ1-6 TRBV20-1 CSSPPGLDNSPLHF
TRBJ2-3 TRBV19 CASSDRFSADTQYF
TRBJ2-7 TRBV7-9 CASSSTGGWDEQYF
TRBJ2-5 TRBV27 CASSLSLAGHQETQYF
TRBJ2-1 TRBV5-1 CASSLSGSSYNEQFF
TRBJ2-3 TRBV10-3 CAISESGDTDTQYF
TRBJ2-7 TRBV28 CASSLGTGLEQYF
TRBJ1-4 TRBV20-1 CSAAHGDWITNEKLFF
TRBJ1-5 TRBV5-1 CASSLGLNQPQHF
TRBJ1-1 TRBV3-1 CASSQVSAGQDAFF
TRBJ1-1 TRBV2 CASSVGTPPEAFF
TRBJ1-3 TRBV28 CASSFGQFSGNTIYF
TRBJ1-5 TRBV6-2/TRBV6-3 CASNDARPHRNQPQHF
TRBJ2-1 TRBV20-1 CSARDPISGRYNEQFF
TRBJ2-2 TRBV3-1 CASSQVEMGTGELFF
TRBJ2-2 TRBV5-5 CASSLPGAGTGELFF
TRBJ1-2 TRBV5-1 CASSLGTGMYGYTF
TRBJ2-7 TRBV7-8 CASSFLPRFVSYEQYF
TRBJ2-3 TRBV5-1 CASSQGQAADTQYF
TRBJ1-2 TRBV5-5 CASSFDSYYGYTF
TRBJ1-5 TRBV2 CASSGTIINQPQHF
TRBJ2-5 TRBV7-9 CASSTGQVEETQYF
TRBJ2-2 TRBV29-1 CSVGTITGELFF
TRBJ2-3 TRBV20-1 CSARDSGRARDTQYF
TRBJ1-1 TRBV14 CASSQQGRATEAFF
TRBJ2-3 TRBV20-1 CSAGDSRTDTQYF
TRBJ1-1 TRBV5-1 CASSSRGNRAFF
TRBJ2-3 TRBV7-3 CASSPRGESDTQYF
TRBJ1-4 TRBV12-3/TRBV12-4 CASSPGQGGYEKLFF
TRBJ2-3 TRBV2 CASRGLSTDTQYF
TRBJ2-2 TRBV4-1 CASGKAGLTTGGELFF
TRBJ2-1 TRBV18 CASSPDPFQQFF
TRBJ2-5 TRBV30 CASSSSGALGTQYF
TRBJ2-4 TRBV3-1 CASSQDWSGVLIQYF
TRBJ1-1 TRBV5-1 CASSLESGVRTEAFF
TRBJ2-2 TRBV9 CASSVQAGDTGELFF
TRBJ2-1 TRBV5-4 CASRFDQSSYNEQFF
TRBJ2-7 TRBV6-2/TRBV6-3 CASTHVAGVYEQYF
TRBJ2-7 TRBV12-3/TRBV12-4 CASSSTDEQYF
TRBJ1-4 TRBV19 CASSSKGQINEKLFF
TRBJ2-3 TRBV12-3/TRBV12-4 CASSRKSVHTQYF
TRBJ2-7 TRBV20-1 CSARGVSSGDDYEQYF
TRBJ2-7 TRBV2 CASSDQGANYEQYF
TRBJ2-2 TRBV30 CAWRRAAGELFF